This is a list of T cell receptor beta chains from one sample in a study of blood T cell repertoires in COVID-19. Libraries were prepared by immunoSEQ multiplex PCR; TCRdb keeps only in-frame clonotypes and omits some of them. The sample has under 150,000 clones; around 86% are singletons. Sequenced sample: peripheral blood. These receptors all stem from a man aged 80 or over with acute or convalescent COVID-19. Each CDR3 is given with its conserved first and last residue. The D gene is left open where the match is weak. Size values are once, few and many counts, or a class for expanded clones, and some rows have none.

clone size	CDR3 length	D gene	J gene	V gene	CDR3 DNA	CDR3 protein
once	15	NA	TRBJ1-5	TRBV7-9	TGTGCCAGCAGCGAAACCGGGACAACCAATCAGCCCCAGCATTTT	CASSETGTTNQPQHF
few	12	NA	TRBJ2-1	TRBV12-3/TRBV12-4	TGTGCCAGCAGGAAACCCTCAGGGGAGCAGTTCTTC	CASRKPSGEQFF
NA	11	NA	TRBJ2-3	TRBV29-1	TGCAGCGTGCGGGACACAGATACGCAGTATTTT	CSVRDTDTQYF
NA	13	NA	TRBJ2-7	TRBV7-3	TGTGCCAGCAGCTTGGTCGGTAGTGGCGAGCAGTACTTC	CASSLVGSGEQYF
NA	15	TRBD1	TRBJ2-7	TRBV27	TGTGCCAGCAGTCCGTTGGGACAGGGAGGCGACGAGCAGTACTTC	CASSPLGQGGDEQYF
NA	16	TRBD2	TRBJ2-3	TRBV11-2	TGTGCCAGCAGCTTAGAAGGCGGGAGGGCTCCAGATACGCAGTATTTT	CASSLEGGRAPDTQYF
NA	16	TRBD1	TRBJ1-1	TRBV27	TGTGCCAGCAGTTTTGGGACAGGGAGGTTGAACACTGAAGCTTTCTTT	CASSFGTGRLNTEAFF
NA	16	NA	TRBJ1-4	TRBV3-1/TRBV3-2	TGTGCCAGCAGCCACAGGGGTTCCATATTGAATGAAAAACTGTTTTTT	CASSHRGSILNEKLFF
NA	18	NA	TRBJ2-7	TRBV6-6	TGTGCCAGCAGTCTCAAGGGGGGAGACAGGGTGGTCTCCTACGAGCAGTACTTC	CASSLKGGDRVVSYEQYF
NA	16	NA	TRBJ1-2	TRBV7-2	TGTGCCAGCAGCTTAAGGGGCCAGGGAGGTAGTTATGGCTACACCTTC	CASSLRGQGGSYGYTF
NA	14	NA	TRBJ1-1	TRBV5-1	TGCGCCAGCAGCGCGGGGACGGCGAACACTGAAGCTTTCTTT	CASSAGTANTEAFF
NA	15	TRBD1	TRBJ2-2	TRBV28	TGTGCCAGCATCACAGGGGGCTCGAACACCGGGGAGCTGTTTTTT	CASITGGSNTGELFF
NA	13	TRBD2	TRBJ2-7	TRBV19	TGTGCCAGTAGTATCGGGAGGGGCTACGAGCAGTACTTC	CASSIGRGYEQYF
NA	14	NA	TRBJ1-1	TRBV6-5	TGTGCCAGCAGTCTAACAGGGTTGAACACTGAAGCTTTCTTT	CASSLTGLNTEAFF
NA	13	TRBD1	TRBJ1-1	TRBV19	TGTGCCAGCGTCACGAGGGGGCGGACTGAAGCTTTCTTT	CASVTRGRTEAFF
NA	14	NA	TRBJ2-3	TRBV9	TGTGCCAGCAGCGGGGGACTCTTTCCAGATACGCAGTATTTT	CASSGGLFPDTQYF
NA	12	NA	TRBJ1-4	TRBV3-1/TRBV3-2	TGTGCCAGCAGCCAGAGAAATGAAAAACTGTTTTTT	CASSQRNEKLFF
NA	14	NA	TRBJ1-2	TRBV30	TGTGCCTGGAGTGATCAGGGTATAAACTATGGCTACACCTTC	CAWSDQGINYGYTF
NA	14	TRBD1	TRBJ1-4	TRBV6-5	TGTGCCAGTGCTGGACAGGGGGCCGTGGGAAAACTGTTTTTT	CASAGQGAVGKLFF
NA	19	TRBD1	TRBJ1-5	TRBV15	TGTGCCACCAGCAGAGGGCCGGGACAGGGGGCTTTTCGCAATCAGCCCCAGCATTTT	CATSRGPGQGAFRNQPQHF
NA	14	TRBD1	TRBJ1-2	TRBV11-2	TGTGCCAGCAGCGACCGGACAGGGAACTATGGCTACACCTTC	CASSDRTGNYGYTF
few	16	TRBD1	TRBJ2-5	TRBV6-6	TGTGCCAGCAGTTACCCGCTGACAGGGTTTGGAGAGACCCAGTACTTC	CASSYPLTGFGETQYF
NA	16	TRBD2	TRBJ2-1	TRBV11-3	TGTGCCAGCAGCCCCACCGGGACTAGCGGTTACAATGAGCAGTTCTTC	CASSPTGTSGYNEQFF
NA	13	NA	TRBJ2-5	TRBV11-3	TGTGCCAGCAGCCCGGGGACTTCGCAGACCCAGTACTTC	CASSPGTSQTQYF